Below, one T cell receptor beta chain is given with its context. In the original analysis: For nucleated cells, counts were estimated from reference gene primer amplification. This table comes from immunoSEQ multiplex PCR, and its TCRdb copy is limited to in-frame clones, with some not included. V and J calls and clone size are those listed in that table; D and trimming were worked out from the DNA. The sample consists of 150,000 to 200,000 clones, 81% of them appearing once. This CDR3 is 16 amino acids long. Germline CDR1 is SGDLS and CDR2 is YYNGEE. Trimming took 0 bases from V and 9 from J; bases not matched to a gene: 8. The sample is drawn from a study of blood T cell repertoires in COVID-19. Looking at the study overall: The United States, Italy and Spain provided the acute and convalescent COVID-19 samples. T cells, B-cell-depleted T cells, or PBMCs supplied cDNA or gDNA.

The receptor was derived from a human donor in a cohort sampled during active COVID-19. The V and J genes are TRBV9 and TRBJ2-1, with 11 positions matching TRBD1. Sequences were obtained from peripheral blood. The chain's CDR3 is CASSVASGQGGSEQFF. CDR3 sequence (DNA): TGTGCCAGCAGCGTAGCCTCGGGACAGGGGGGGAGTGAGCAGTTCTTC.